This T cell receptor (beta chain) emerged from a study of blood T cell repertoires in COVID-19. Study-wide background: Some COVID-19 samples were acute and others convalescent; all came from the United States, Italy and Spain. Sources were T cells, B-cell-depleted T cells, or PBMCs; the material itself was cDNA or gDNA.

V lost 0 bases, J lost 6 bases, and 14 bases lay in between. Germline V gene sequence: CDR1 SGDLS, CDR2 YYNGEE. The CDR3 is 15 amino acids. Source study methods: Amplified reference gene primers provided the basis for estimating nucleated cell counts. TCRdb's copy holds only in-frame clones and misses some; the assay was immunoSEQ multiplex PCR. V and J calls and clone size come straight from that table; D and trimming were deduced from the DNA. The repertoire holds 200,000 to 250,000 clones, with more than 70% as singletons. The TCR originated in a woman aged 80 or over with acute or convalescent COVID-19. The sample taken for sequencing was peripheral blood. The V gene is TRBV9, the J gene TRBJ2-3, with D tentatively TRBD2 (6 bases). CDR3 in amino acids: CASSVGRGPMDTQYF. The CDR3, as DNA: TGTGCCAGCAGCGTAGGGCGGGGCCCTATGGATACGCAGTATTTT.